Listed here are 28 T cell receptor beta chains from one sample, sequenced in a study of blood T cells in healthy people across ages. PCR was performed a second time for roughly 7 to 12 cycles using a sample-barcoded 5' primer and a J-beta primer mix. TCRdb redid the calling of the 5' RACE reads with MiXCR, one entry per CDR3 protein. The sample carries more than 1,400,000 distinct CDR3 sequences, 42% recorded once. Material for sequencing was blood. These receptors came from a woman aged 18-35 years in good health.

The chain carries TRBV5-1 and TRBJ2-5; 7 bases are shared with TRBD2. CDR3 length equals 16 residues. V was clipped by 0 bases and J by 4 bases; unmatched bases: 9. CDR1 and CDR2 (germline): SGHRS, YFSETQ. The CDR3 DNA reads as TGCGCCAGCAGCTTGGAACGTGGGGGGGGTCGAGAGACCCAGTACTTC. It is translated as CASSLERGGGRETQYF.

CDR3 in amino acids: CSARTRVTDTQYF. CDR3 in DNA: TGCAGTGCTAGGACACGGGTCACAGATACGCAGTATTTT. The V call is TRBV20-1, the J call TRBJ2-3; no firm D call. The CDR3 sequence is 13 residues long. Germline loops: CDR1 DFQATT, CDR2 SNEGSKA (reference sequence). Trimming took 3 bases from V and 2 from J, leaving 9 bases between them.

The chain couples TRBV27 to TRBJ1-2; a possible D gene is TRBD1 (5 bases). This CDR3 has 15 residues. Germline V gene lookup returns CDR1 MNHEY and CDR2 SMNVEV (reference sequence). V lost 6 bases, J lost 6 bases, and 20 bases lay in between. For the CDR3, the DNA is TGTGCCAGCAGCGGGGGGGGGACCGCGTCCCATGGCTACACCTTC. Translation: CASSGGGTASHGYTF.

This clonotype came up a few times. This rearrangement joins TRBV6-4 to TRBJ2-1; TRBD1 agrees at 10 bases. Trimming took 5 bases from V and 7 from J; bases not matched to a gene: 11. Germline lookup yields CDR1 MRHNA and CDR2 SNTAGT. CDR3 length equals 16 residues. The CDR3 region is CASSRQRTGGQNEQFF. The CDR3 DNA reads TGTGCCAGCAGTCGACAGAGGACAGGGGGTCAAAATGAGCAGTTCTTC.

This clonotype was recorded at least ten times. The V call is TRBV6-5, the J call TRBJ1-5; D is unresolved. The CDR3 contains 13 residues. V was trimmed by 2 bases and J by 2 bases, leaving 4 bases between them. Germline CDR1 is MNHEY and CDR2 is SVGAGI. The CDR3 DNA is TGTGCCAGCAGTTACGGGGGCAATCAGCCCCAGCATTTT. Amino acids: CASSYGGNQPQHF.

This sequence joins TRBV12-3 or TRBV12-4 and TRBJ2-1; TRBD2 agrees at 7 bases. V shed 6 bases and J 15 bases; nucleotides not matched to a gene: 11. The CDR3 is 12 amino acids. CDR3 DNA: TGTGCCAGCAGCATCTTACGACTAGCTACGTTCTTC. Residues: CASSILRLATFF.

The chain recombines TRBV6-6 with TRBJ2-3, with TRBD2 matching 13 bases. V gave up 6 bases and J gave up 2 bases; unmatched junction bases: 5. This CDR3 is 16 amino acids long. Looked up from germline, CDR1 is MNHNY and CDR2 is SVGAGI (reference sequence). The CDR3 here is CASRKLAGGLTDTQYF. CDR3 in DNA: TGTGCCAGCAGGAAACTAGCGGGGGGGCTCACAGATACGCAGTATTTT.

The J gene is TRBJ2-3, the V gene TRBV10-3; TRBD1 might be the D (5 bases). CDR3 length equals 14 residues. Per germline, CDR1 ENHRY and CDR2 SYGVKD. With 5 bases removed from V and 3 bases from J, the gap between germline ends came to 12 bases. The CDR3 nucleotides read TGTGCCATCAGTACCGAAGGGGCGACAGATACGCAGTATTTT. This gives the protein CAISTEGATDTQYF.

This clonotype was seen a single time. The chain couples TRBV4-2 to TRBJ2-5, with D tentatively TRBD2 (7 bases). In germline, CDR1 is LGHNA, CDR2 YNFKEQ. V lost 1 base and J lost 4, with 19 bases in between. The CDR3 is 17 residues long. CDR3 coding DNA: TGTGCCAGCAGCCAAGGGGGAGAAGGGGGGGCTCCAGAGACCCAGTACTTC. Translating it yields CASSQGGEGGAPETQYF.

The genes are TRBV29-1 and TRBJ1-1; D remains ambiguous. CDR1 is SQVTM, CDR2 ANQGSEA, per germline. The length of the CDR3 is 13 residues. Deletions cut 6 bases from V and 0 bases from J, with 11 bases between. CDR3 amino acids: CSVHLPMNTEAFF. As DNA, the CDR3 is TGCAGCGTCCATCTGCCCATGAACACTGAAGCTTTCTTT.

This clonotype was counted many times. V usage is TRBV12-3 or TRBV12-4 and J usage is TRBJ1-5; 8 nucleotides match TRBD1. This CDR3 has 15 amino acids. V lost 5 bases and J lost 7; bases outside the gene matches: 10. The DNA for the CDR3 is TGTGCCAGCAGTCAGGGGGCGGGCCCCGCACAGCCCCAGCATTTT. It codes for CASSQGAGPAQPQHF.

The gene calls are TRBV20-1 and TRBJ1-2, with a possible D match to TRBD1 (6 bases). Looked up from germline, CDR1 is DFQATT and CDR2 is SNEGSKA (reference sequence). The CDR3 runs 15 residues. Trimming pared 4 bases from V and 4 bases from J, leaving 19 bases between. In nucleotides, the CDR3 is TGCAGTGCTAACGAGGGAGGGGGGTCGACCTATGGCTACACCTTC. Residues: CSANEGGGSTYGYTF.

The rearrangement links TRBV9 to TRBJ2-1, with 9 positions matching TRBD2. CDR1 is SGDLS, CDR2 YYNGEE, per germline. After removal of 0 bases from V and 8 bases from J, the junction contained 9 bases not matched to a gene. There are 16 residues in the CDR3. Here the CDR3 DNA reads TGTGCCAGCAGCGTAGTTTCGGCGGGAGGGGGATATGAGCAGTTCTTC. It translates to CASSVVSAGGGYEQFF.

The table lists this clonotype with a few counts. The chain combines TRBV7-2 with TRBJ2-1; 9 nucleotides agree with TRBD2. Germline V CDR1 and CDR2: SGHTA, FQGNSA. Germline trimming cut 0 bases from V and 2 bases from J; bases unmatched to any gene: 2. The CDR3 has 16 amino acids. The CDR3 loop reads CASSLASGGTYNEQFF. CDR3 DNA sequence: TGTGCCAGCAGCTTAGCTAGCGGGGGAACCTACAATGAGCAGTTCTTC.

Remarks on this clonotype: One end of the junction fails to match germline, which may point to a read error. The chain is built from TRBV10-3 and TRBJ2-3, with TRBD1 matching 7 bases. CDR1 and CDR2 from the germline V gene are ENHRY and SYGVKD. The CDR3 has 14 amino acids. CDR3 coding DNA: TGTGTCATCACCTGGGACAGAAGCACAGATACGCAGTATTTT. It is translated as CVITWDRSTDTQYF.

V is TRBV6-1 and J is TRBJ2-3; TRBD2 matches at 14 bases. Losses at the gene ends were 5 bases for V and 7 bases for J; bases not matched to a gene: 11. Germline assignment: CDR1 MNHNS and CDR2 SASEGT. This CDR3 is 17 amino acids long. The CDR3 region is CASSRSGLAGGVNTQYF. CDR3 nucleotide sequence: TGTGCCAGCAGTCGATCCGGACTAGCGGGAGGAGTGAATACGCAGTATTTT.

V is TRBV4-1 and J is TRBJ1-2; D is uncertain. The CDR3 loop spans 13 amino acids. Trimming took 2 bases from V and 4 from J, leaving 8 bases between them. Germline-derived CDR1 and CDR2 are MGHRA and YSYEKL. The CDR3 DNA reads TGCGCCAGCAGCCAATTTTTCCCCTATGGCTACACCTTC. Its translation: CASSQFFPYGYTF.

The chain employs TRBV7-2 and TRBJ1-6, with a tentative D call TRBD1 (6 bases). With 5 bases removed from V and 11 bases from J, the gap between germline ends came to 19 bases. Germline V CDR1 and CDR2: SGHTA, FQGNSA. This CDR3 has 15 residues. The CDR3 coding sequence is TGTGCCAGCAGCATCAGGGGCAGTAGTAGTCCACCCCTCCACTTT. Its translation: CASSIRGSSSPPLHF. Full variable domain (outside the CDR3, taken from reference TRBV7-2 and TRBJ1-6): GAGVSQSPSNKVTEKGKDVELRCDPISGHTALYWYRQSLGQGLEFLIYFQGNSAPDKSGLPSDRFSAERTGGSVSTLTIQRTQQEDSAVYLCASSIRGSSSPPLHFGNGTRLTVT.

The chain combines TRBV7-8 with TRBJ2-5; TRBD2 matches 10 bases. After removal of 4 bases from V and 3 bases from J, the junction contained 8 bases not matched to a gene. Germline V gene lookup returns CDR1 SGHVS and CDR2 FQNEAQ. The CDR3 is made up of 16 amino acids. The CDR3 DNA is TGTGCCAGCAGCTATATAGGGCTAGCGGGAGAAGAGACCCAGTACTTC. Encoded protein: CASSYIGLAGEETQYF.

The genes are TRBV4-1 and TRBJ2-7; D may match TRBD1 or TRBD2 (5 bases each). Judging by the DNA end, TRBJ2-4 fits better; the J call may be wrong. This CDR3 region has 15 residues. The germline V gene encodes CDR1 MGHRA and CDR2 YSYEKL. CDR3 protein: CASSRDGRTKNIQYF. CDR3 sequence (DNA): TGCGCCAGCAGCCGGGACGGTCGCACCAAAAACATTCAGTACTTC.

CDR3 bases: TGCGCCAGCAGCCCGATATCCTCACCTTTCCCCTACAATGAGCAGTTCTTC. This encodes CASSPISSPFPYNEQFF. The V gene is TRBV5-1, the J gene TRBJ2-1; D not resolved. V lost 4 bases to trimming and J lost 2 bases, with 19 bases between them. The CDR3 totals 17 residues. Germline CDR1 is SGHRS and CDR2 is YFSETQ.

The chain recombines TRBV10-3 with TRBJ2-1; D not resolved. Germline-derived CDR1 and CDR2 are ENHRY and SYGVKD. The ends were cut back, 2 bases at V and 8 bases at J, with 22 bases in the middle. The CDR3 is 17 amino acids. CDR3 in DNA: TGTGCCATCAGTGAGGCAGAGATGTATTCCTTTGGGGATGAGCAGTTCTTC. Protein: CAISEAEMYSFGDEQFF.

The CDR3 loop is CSARGQGRGYTF. The CDR3 nucleotides read TGCAGTGCTAGGGGACAGGGCCGCGGCTACACCTTC. The chain recombines TRBV20-1 with TRBJ1-2; 9 positions agree with TRBD1. The CDR3 is 12 amino acids. In germline, CDR1 is DFQATT, CDR2 SNEGSKA (reference sequence). J was trimmed by 8 bases and V by 3 bases; bases with no gene match: 4.

This clonotype was recorded a few times. The J gene is TRBJ2-3, the V gene TRBV29-1, with 9 positions matching TRBD2. The CDR3 runs to 14 residues. Looked up from germline, CDR1 is SQVTM and CDR2 is ANQGSEA. Germline trimming cut 1 base from V and 6 bases from J; bases unmatched to any gene: 5. The CDR3 DNA reads as TGCAGCGTTGAAGGGGACAGCGGGGGGGATACGCAGTATTTT. It is translated as CSVEGDSGGDTQYF.

This clonotype has only a few counts. The rearrangement uses TRBV7-9 and TRBJ1-1; TRBD1 is a possible D gene (6 bases). The ends were cut back, 5 bases at V and 6 bases at J, with 16 bases in the middle. CDR1 is SEHNR, CDR2 FQNEAQ, per germline (reference sequence). The CDR3 spans 14 residues. The CDR3 region is CASSPTGYEAEAFF. CDR3 DNA: TGTGCCAGCAGCCCGACAGGTTATGAAGCTGAAGCTTTCTTT.

CDR3 coding DNA: TGTGCCAGCAGCTCGGACAGGGCGGCGGAGGAACTGTTTTTT. This sequence encodes CASSSDRAAEELFF. The gene calls are TRBV11-2 and TRBJ1-4, with 8 bases identical to TRBD1. Germline CDR1 reads SGHAT; CDR2 reads FQNNGV. V shed 4 bases, J shed 12 bases, and the junction held 10 bases outside the gene matches. The CDR3 runs 14 residues.

In the case of this clonotype: A read error may explain this, as a much larger clone is one base away. J is TRBJ2-3 and V is TRBV27; tentatively, D is TRBD1 (6 bases). Germline-derived CDR1 and CDR2 are MNHEY and SMNVEV (reference sequence). The CDR3 runs to 16 residues. The CDR3 protein is CASSLSTGSFTGTQYF. The CDR3 bases are TGTGCCAGCAGTTTATCTACAGGGTCCTTTACAGGTACGCAGTATTTT.

V is TRBV5-1 and J is TRBJ1-2; TRBD1 might be the D (6 bases). This CDR3 is 13 amino acids long. Germline lookup yields CDR1 SGHRS and CDR2 YFSETQ. Trimming pared 0 bases from V and 8 bases from J, leaving 11 bases between. CDR3 sequence: CASSLEQGRGYTF. CDR3 DNA: TGCGCCAGCAGCTTGGAACAGGGAAGGGGCTACACCTTC.